The clone carrying this TCR beta chain has more than one count but fewer than ten. Via MiXCR, TCRdb re-called the PCR reads, giving one row per CDR3 protein. This table has under 800,000 distinct CDR3 sequences, about 25% appearing once. This entry comes from a study of molecular identifiers for immune sequencing clone quantification. Germline loops: CDR1 LGHDT, CDR2 YNNKEL (reference sequence). The CDR3 runs to 15 residues. The germline V and J ends were trimmed by 2 bases and 0 bases, with 9 bases remaining between them. Sequencing was performed on naive CD8+ T cells from blood, with Jurkat cell RNA spiked in. Subset defined: FACS-sorted CD8+CD4-CCR7+CD45RA+ naive T cells. J is TRBJ2-3 and V is TRBV3-1; D is unresolved. This TCR was recovered from a human donor in good health. Some libraries in this study had Jurkat cell RNA spiked in. The CDR3 region is CASSQPLRSTDTQYF. The CDR3 DNA follows: TGTGCCAGCAGCCAACCGCTGAGGAGCACAGATACGCAGTATTTT.